Below, 30 T cell receptor beta chains from the same sample are listed, as sequenced in a study of blood T cell repertoires in COVID-19. Using immunoSEQ multiplex PCR, the repertoire was profiled, and TCRdb retains in-frame clones only, with some absent. This sample has about 150,000 clones, with 85% to 90% found just once. Sample: peripheral blood. The receptor source for this set is a woman aged 40 to 50 with acute or convalescent COVID-19.

The sample holds one count of this clone. The V and J genes are TRBV11-2 and TRBJ2-1; D gene uncertain. Germline V gene lookup returns CDR1 SGHAT and CDR2 FQNNGV. This CDR3 has 12 amino acids. The V gene lost 5 bases and the J gene lost 5 bases, with 7 bases spanning the gap. This CDR3 reads CASSQTNNEQFF. The DNA of the CDR3 is TGTGCCAGCAGCCAGACAAACAATGAGCAGTTCTTC.

The CDR3 sequence: CASSESFTMGRDGELFF. As DNA, the CDR3 is TGCGCCAGCAGTGAGTCTTTTACTATGGGGCGTGACGGGGAGCTGTTTTTT. The chain has TRBV10-2 and TRBJ2-2; D perhaps matches TRBD1 (5 bases). The CDR3 extends over 17 amino acids. The germline gives CDR1 WSHSY, CDR2 SAAADI. V lost 0 bases, J lost 7 bases, and 18 bases lay in between.

DNA for the CDR3: TGTGCCACCAGCAGAGGGGGGACAGGGGAGCGAGCTTTCTTT. As protein: CATSRGGTGERAFF. The V and J genes are TRBV15 and TRBJ1-1; 10 bases line up with TRBD1. V shed 1 base, J shed 10 bases, and the junction held 6 bases outside the gene matches. The CDR3 consists of 14 residues. Germline CDR1 is LNHNV and CDR2 is YYDKDF (reference sequence).

This rearrangement joins TRBV3-1 (or the pseudogene TRBV3-2) to TRBJ2-5, with D possibly being TRBD2 (5 bases). The CDR3 consists of 13 residues. Trimming left V 4 bases short and J 7 bases short, with 13 bases between. Germline loops: CDR1 LGHDT, CDR2 YNNKEL (reference sequence). In DNA form, the CDR3 reads TGTGCCAGCAGCCCCGGGGATCGAGGGACCCAGTACTTC. Encoded protein: CASSPGDRGTQYF.

The rearrangement uses TRBV12-3 or TRBV12-4 and TRBJ2-2, with a tentative D call TRBD2 (6 bases). This CDR3 has 13 residues. Trimming took 6 bases from V and 5 from J, leaving 10 bases between them. CDR3 region: CASSPLATGELFF. The CDR3 nucleotides read TGTGCCAGCAGCCCTCTAGCGACCGGGGAGCTGTTTTTT.

The gene calls are TRBV10-2 and TRBJ2-1, with D possibly being TRBD2 (6 bases). The CDR3 length is 17 residues. CDR1 is WSHSY, CDR2 SAAADI, per germline. The V gene lost 3 bases and the J gene lost 0 bases, with 15 bases spanning the gap. The CDR3 sequence is CASSDPLAELSYNEQFF. The CDR3 DNA reads TGCGCCAGCAGTGACCCGTTAGCGGAGCTCTCCTACAATGAGCAGTTCTTC.

The chain carries TRBV30 and TRBJ2-7; D perhaps matches TRBD2 (5 bases). This CDR3 contains 12 residues. V lost 2 bases and J lost 3, with 8 bases in between. The germline V gene has CDR1 GTSNPN and CDR2 SVGIG (reference sequence). This CDR3 is CAWSLRDYEQYF. The DNA of the CDR3 is TGTGCCTGGAGTTTGAGGGACTACGAGCAGTACTTC.

This clone was seen a few times. The chain combines TRBV28 with TRBJ1-1; no firm D call. CDR3 length: 13 residues. Germline V gene lookup returns CDR1 MDHEN and CDR2 SYDVKM. Between the trimmed V and J ends, which lost 1 base and 5 bases, there was a span of 8 bases. The CDR3: CASSLSGITEAFF. As DNA, the CDR3 is TGTGCCAGCAGTTTATCGGGAATTACTGAAGCTTTCTTT.

CDR3 sequence (DNA): TGTGCCAGCAGCTCGAACCGACTAGCGATCCAAGAGACCCAGTACTTC. This encodes CASSSNRLAIQETQYF. The rearrangement links TRBV6-2 or TRBV6-3 to TRBJ2-5; 8 bases fit TRBD2. This CDR3 is 16 amino acids long. CDR1 and CDR2 (germline): MNHEY, SVGEGT. Trimming at V came to 6 bases and at J to 1 base, leaving 10 bases not matched to a gene.

This sequence joins TRBV13 and TRBJ2-7; perhaps TRBD2 as D (7 bases). This CDR3 comprises 15 residues. V lost 0 bases to trimming and J lost 3 bases, with 12 bases between them. The germline V gene has CDR1 PRHDT and CDR2 FYEKMQ (reference sequence). In nucleotides, the CDR3 is TGTGCCAGCAGCTTAGGTAGGGGGGAGGGCTACGAGCAGTACTTC. This translates into CASSLGRGEGYEQYF.

This chain connects TRBV7-6 to TRBJ1-1; TRBD1 matches 10 bases. Germline values: CDR1 SGHVS, CDR2 FNYEAQ. Losses at the gene ends were 1 base for V and 9 bases for J; bases not matched to a gene: 2. This CDR3 has 13 residues. CDR3 coding DNA: TGTGCCAGCAGCTTAGGAGACAGGGGGCAAGCTTTCTTT. Its translation is CASSLGDRGQAFF.

The CDR3 nucleotides are TGTGCCAGCAGTGACAGGGGAGTGGGTACTGAAGCTTTCTTT. It translates to CASSDRGVGTEAFF. The rearrangement links TRBV2 to TRBJ1-1; a weak D match, TRBD1 (6 bases). The CDR3 runs 14 residues. V lost 3 bases and J lost 5, with 13 bases in between. The germline CDR1 and CDR2 sequences are SNHLY and FYNNEI.

The chain carries TRBV5-4 and TRBJ1-6, with 7 nucleotides matching TRBD1. Trimming removed 4 bases from V and 0 bases from J; junction bases left unmatched: 7. This CDR3 comprises 17 residues. Germline CDR1 is SGHNT and CDR2 is YYREEE (reference sequence). The CDR3 DNA follows: TGTGCCAGCAGCCTAGGGGGCGCGAGCTCCTATAATTCACCCCTCCACTTT. As protein: CASSLGGASSYNSPLHF.

The rearrangement uses TRBV7-2 and TRBJ1-1; D not certain. Trimming removed 1 base at V and 1 base at J, with 7 bases between. Germline V gene sequence: CDR1 SGHTA, CDR2 FQGNSA. This CDR3 has 14 amino acids. In DNA form, the CDR3 reads TGTGCCAGCAGCTTAGGTGCGGCGAACACTGAAGCTTTCTTT. It yields the protein CASSLGAANTEAFF.

This chain uses TRBV5-1 with TRBJ2-5, with 11 bases lining up with TRBD2. CDR3 length: 16 amino acids. Germline V gene sequence: CDR1 SGHRS, CDR2 YFSETQ. V lost 0 bases, J lost 2 bases, and 3 bases stayed unmatched. CDR3 in amino acids: CASSLGVAGGQETQYF. CDR3 coding DNA: TGCGCCAGCAGCTTGGGCGTAGCGGGAGGGCAAGAGACCCAGTACTTC.

The chain has TRBV7-3 and TRBJ2-1; 10 bases are a match to TRBD2. Germline V gives CDR1 SGHTA, CDR2 FQGTGA. V lost 0 bases, J lost 0 bases, and 14 bases stayed unmatched. This CDR3 has 21 residues. The CDR3, as DNA: TGTGCCAGCAGCTTAACATCCGGACGATCTAGCGGGGGCTCCTCCTACAATGAGCAGTTCTTC. Its translation: CASSLTSGRSSGGSSYNEQFF.

This clone appeared a few times. This rearrangement joins TRBV6-5 to TRBJ1-1; maybe TRBD1 (6 bases). This CDR3 is 14 amino acids long. Trimming shortened V by 5 bases and J by 6 bases, and 16 bases separated the two germline ends. Germline V gene data show CDR1 as MNHEY and CDR2 as SVGAGI. For the CDR3, the DNA is TGTGCCAGCAGTCCATTCAGGGGAGGGGCTGAAGCTTTCTTT. It is translated as CASSPFRGGAEAFF.

The V call is TRBV30, the J call TRBJ2-4; TRBD2 aligns across 8 bases. V shed 1 base and J 1 base; nucleotides not matched to a gene: 6. This CDR3 is 16 amino acids long. The V gene's germline CDR1 is GTSNPN and CDR2 SVGIG (reference sequence). CDR3 loop: CAWSELGGRAKNIQYF. The DNA of the CDR3 is TGTGCCTGGAGTGAGTTAGGCGGGAGGGCCAAAAACATTCAGTACTTC.

This chain uses TRBV15 with TRBJ1-1; tentatively, D is TRBD1 (6 bases). V lost 7 bases and J lost 7, with 19 bases in between. CDR1 and CDR2 from the germline V gene are LNHNV and YYDKDF (reference sequence). The CDR3 extends over 14 amino acids. The CDR3 loop is CATNKFRADSEAFF. The CDR3 region has the DNA TGTGCCACCAATAAATTTCGAGCGGACAGTGAAGCTTTCTTT.

This clone was recorded once. V usage is TRBV21-1 and J usage is TRBJ2-7; TRBD2 is the table's D call, not checked against the DNA. TRBV21-1 is noted as a pseudogene. This CDR3 contains 14 residues. The CDR3 sequence: CASSKGGGSGEQYF. The CDR3 nucleotides are TGTGCCAGCAGCAAAGGGGGGGGCTCTGGCGAGCAGTACTTC.

This sequence joins TRBV18 and TRBJ2-7; D may be TRBD2 (5 bases). Germline loops: CDR1 KGHSH, CDR2 LQKENI. The CDR3 has 14 residues. The V end was cut by 2 bases, the J end by 9 bases, with 17 bases between. The CDR3 loop is CASSPGVLTTGQYF. CDR3 nucleotide sequence: TGTGCCAGCTCACCAGGGGTCCTGACTACCGGGCAGTACTTC.

The gene calls are TRBV2 and TRBJ2-1, with 10 positions matching TRBD2. The germline CDR1 and CDR2 sequences are SNHLY and FYNNEI. There are 13 residues in the CDR3. Unmatched junction bases numbered 6, after V lost 8 bases and J lost 8 bases. In DNA, the CDR3 is TGTGCCAGCGAAGCGGGGGGGCGCGATGAGCAGTTCTTC. Translated: CASEAGGRDEQFF.

This sequence joins TRBV7-9 and TRBJ2-2; 7 nucleotides line up with TRBD1. CDR3 length: 16 residues. CDR1 and CDR2 (germline): SEHNR, FQNEAQ (reference sequence). V dropped 5 bases and J dropped 2; count of bases not matched to a gene: 8. The CDR3 loop is CASSPDRALNTGELFF. CDR3 DNA: TGTGCCAGCAGCCCCGACAGGGCTCTCAACACCGGGGAGCTGTTTTTT. The full variable domain, its missing parts supplied by reference TRBV7-9 and TRBJ2-2, is DTGVSQNPRHKITKRGQNVTFRCDPISEHNRLYWYRQTLGQGPEFLTYFQNEAQLEKSRLLSDRFSAERPKGSFSTLEIQRTEQGDSAMYLCASSPDRALNTGELFFGEGSRLTVL.

CDR3 sequence: CASSSEGQVISYEQYF. The CDR3 bases are TGTGCCAGCAGCTCCGAGGGACAGGTGATCTCCTACGAGCAGTACTTC. The gene calls are TRBV11-3 and TRBJ2-7; 8 bases match TRBD1. The CDR3 extends over 16 amino acids. Germline V gene data show CDR1 as SGHNT and CDR2 as YENEEA. The V and J ends lost 4 bases and 0 bases, in that order; junction bases with no gene match: 8.

This chain's CDR3 is CASGRLAIGELFF. CDR3 coding DNA: TGTGCCAGCGGGCGACTAGCTATCGGGGAGCTGTTTTTT. This chain connects TRBV6-5 to TRBJ2-2, with TRBD2 identical over 7 bases. J gave up 7 bases and V 8 bases, and 7 bases lay outside the gene matches. The germline gives CDR1 MNHEY, CDR2 SVGAGI. The CDR3 contains 13 residues.

The V call is TRBV6-5, the J call TRBJ1-3; tentatively, D is TRBD1 (5 bases). Germline CDR1 is MNHEY and CDR2 is SVGAGI. The CDR3 runs to 14 residues. V shed 6 bases and J shed 4 bases, with 13 bases lying between them. This CDR3 reads CASSARVDGNTIYF. CDR3 sequence (DNA): TGTGCCAGCAGCGCCAGGGTCGACGGAAACACCATATATTTT.

The CDR3 here is CAISSPGQGTDTQYF. CDR3 sequence (DNA): TGTGCCATCAGTTCGCCGGGACAAGGGACAGATACGCAGTATTTT. J is TRBJ2-3 and V is TRBV10-3, with D perhaps matching TRBD1 (6 bases). V lost 5 bases, J lost 3 bases, and 15 bases lay in between. The CDR3 totals 15 residues. The V gene's germline CDR1 is ENHRY and CDR2 SYGVKD.

This chain connects TRBV10-2 to TRBJ2-7; 14 bases map to TRBD2. This CDR3 is built from 15 residues. V lost 6 bases and J lost 2; bases outside the gene matches: 3. The germline gives CDR1 WSHSY, CDR2 SAAADI. In DNA form, the CDR3 reads TGCGCCAGCAGCCAGACTAGCGGGAGGGCCTACGAGCAGTACTTC. It translates to CASSQTSGRAYEQYF.

The chain couples TRBV2 to TRBJ2-7; 12 nucleotides agree with TRBD1. Per germline, CDR1 SNHLY and CDR2 FYNNEI. Trimming took 7 bases from V and 9 from J; bases not matched to a gene: 13. This CDR3 contains 15 residues. Here the CDR3 reads CASILWGTGGIVQYF. In DNA form, the CDR3 reads TGTGCCAGCATTCTATGGGGGACAGGGGGCATCGTGCAGTACTTC.

V and J are TRBV3-1 (or the pseudogene TRBV3-2) and TRBJ2-1; tentatively, D is TRBD2 (6 bases). The CDR3 loop spans 13 amino acids. Germline assignment: CDR1 LGHDT and CDR2 YNNKEL (reference sequence). The V end was cut by 1 base, the J end by 9 bases, with 10 bases between. The chain's CDR3 is CASSQGRGGEQFF. CDR3 DNA: TGTGCCAGCAGCCAAGGACGGGGAGGTGAGCAGTTCTTC.